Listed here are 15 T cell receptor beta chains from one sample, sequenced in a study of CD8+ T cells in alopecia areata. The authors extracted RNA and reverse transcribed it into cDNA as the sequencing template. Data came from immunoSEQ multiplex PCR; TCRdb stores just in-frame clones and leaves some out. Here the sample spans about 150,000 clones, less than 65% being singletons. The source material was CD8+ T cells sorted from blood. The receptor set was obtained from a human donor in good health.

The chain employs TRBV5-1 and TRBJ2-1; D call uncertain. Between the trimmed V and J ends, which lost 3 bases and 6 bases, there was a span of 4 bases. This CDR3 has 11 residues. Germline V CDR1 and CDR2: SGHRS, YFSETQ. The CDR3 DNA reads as TGCGCCAGCAGCTATTCCAATGAGCAGTTCTTC. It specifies CASSYSNEQFF.

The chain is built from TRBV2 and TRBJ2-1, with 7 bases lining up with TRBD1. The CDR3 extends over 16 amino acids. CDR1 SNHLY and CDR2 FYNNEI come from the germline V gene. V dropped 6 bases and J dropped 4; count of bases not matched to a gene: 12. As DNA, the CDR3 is TGTGCCAGCAGCGAGATTGGGACAGACCTTTACAATGAGCAGTTCTTC. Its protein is CASSEIGTDLYNEQFF.

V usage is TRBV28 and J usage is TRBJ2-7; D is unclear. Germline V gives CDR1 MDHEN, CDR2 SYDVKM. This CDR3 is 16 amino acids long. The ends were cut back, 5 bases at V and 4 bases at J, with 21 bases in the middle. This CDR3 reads CASSPLGSAVKYEQYF. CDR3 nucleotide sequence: TGTGCCAGCAGTCCCCTGGGCTCGGCAGTCAAATACGAGCAGTACTTC.

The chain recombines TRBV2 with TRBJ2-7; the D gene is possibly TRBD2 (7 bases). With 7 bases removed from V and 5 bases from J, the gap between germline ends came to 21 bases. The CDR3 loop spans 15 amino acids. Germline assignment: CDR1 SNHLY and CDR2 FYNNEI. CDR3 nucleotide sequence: TGTGCCAGCACTAAAGATCCGGGGAGGGGGAACGAGCAGTACTTC. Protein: CASTKDPGRGNEQYF.

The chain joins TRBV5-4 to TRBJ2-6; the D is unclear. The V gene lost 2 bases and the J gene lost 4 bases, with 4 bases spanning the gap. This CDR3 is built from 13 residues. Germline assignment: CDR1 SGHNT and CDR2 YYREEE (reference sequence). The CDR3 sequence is CASSFSGANVLTF. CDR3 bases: TGTGCCAGCAGCTTCAGCGGGGCCAACGTCCTGACTTTC.

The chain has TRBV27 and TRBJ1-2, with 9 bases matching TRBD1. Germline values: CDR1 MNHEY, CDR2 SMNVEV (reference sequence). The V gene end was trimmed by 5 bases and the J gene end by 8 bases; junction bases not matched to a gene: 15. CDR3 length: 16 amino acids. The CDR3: CASSLGPTGGIRGYTF. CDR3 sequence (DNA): TGTGCCAGCAGTCTAGGGCCGACAGGGGGGATTCGAGGCTACACCTTC.

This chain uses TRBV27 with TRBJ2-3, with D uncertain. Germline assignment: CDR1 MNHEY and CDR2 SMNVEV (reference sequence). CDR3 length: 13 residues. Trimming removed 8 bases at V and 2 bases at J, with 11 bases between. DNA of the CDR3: TGTGCCAGCGGTCTAGGCCCCACAGATACGCAGTATTTT. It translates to CASGLGPTDTQYF.

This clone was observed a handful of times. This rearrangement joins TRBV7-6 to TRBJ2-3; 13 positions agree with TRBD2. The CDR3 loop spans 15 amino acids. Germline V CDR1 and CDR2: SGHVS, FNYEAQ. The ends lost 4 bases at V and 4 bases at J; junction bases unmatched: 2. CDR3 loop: CASSWTSGSADTQYF. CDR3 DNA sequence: TGTGCCAGCAGCTGGACTAGCGGGAGTGCAGATACGCAGTATTTT. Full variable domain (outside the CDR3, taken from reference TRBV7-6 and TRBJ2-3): GAGVSQSPRYKVTKRGQDVALRCDPISGHVSLYWYRQALGQGPEFLTYFNYEAQQDKSGLPNDRFSAERPEGSISTLTIQRTEQRDSAMYRCASSWTSGSADTQYFGPGTRLTVL.

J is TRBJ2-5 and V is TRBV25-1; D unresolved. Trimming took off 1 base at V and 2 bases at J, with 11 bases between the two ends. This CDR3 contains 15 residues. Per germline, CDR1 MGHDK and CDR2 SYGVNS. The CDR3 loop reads CASSESTVRQETQYF. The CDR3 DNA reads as TGTGCCAGCAGTGAATCAACAGTCCGTCAAGAGACCCAGTACTTC.

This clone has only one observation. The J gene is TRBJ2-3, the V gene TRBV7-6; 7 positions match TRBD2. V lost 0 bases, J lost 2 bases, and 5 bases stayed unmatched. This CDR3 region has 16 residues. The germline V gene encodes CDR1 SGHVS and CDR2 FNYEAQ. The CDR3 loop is CASSLASGTLTDTQYF. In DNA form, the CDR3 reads TGTGCCAGCAGCTTAGCCAGCGGGACGCTCACAGATACGCAGTATTTT.

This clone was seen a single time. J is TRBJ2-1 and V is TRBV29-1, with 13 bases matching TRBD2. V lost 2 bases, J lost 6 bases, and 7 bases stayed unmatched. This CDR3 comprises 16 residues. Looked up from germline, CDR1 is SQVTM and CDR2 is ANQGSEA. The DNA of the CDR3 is TGCAGCGTTGAAATCACTAGCGGGAGGGTATTCAATGAGCAGTTCTTC. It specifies CSVEITSGRVFNEQFF.

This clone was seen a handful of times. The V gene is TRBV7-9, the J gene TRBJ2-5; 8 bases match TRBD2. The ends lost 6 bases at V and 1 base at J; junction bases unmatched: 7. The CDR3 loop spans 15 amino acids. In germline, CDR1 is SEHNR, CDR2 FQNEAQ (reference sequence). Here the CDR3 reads CASSQISGIQETQYF. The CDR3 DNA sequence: TGTGCCAGCAGTCAGATTAGCGGGATCCAAGAGACCCAGTACTTC.

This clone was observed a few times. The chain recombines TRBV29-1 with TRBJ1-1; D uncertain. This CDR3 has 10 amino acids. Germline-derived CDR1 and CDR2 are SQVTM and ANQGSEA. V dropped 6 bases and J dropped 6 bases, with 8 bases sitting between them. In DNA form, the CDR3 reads TGCAGCGTCGACCGGGCTGAAGCTTTCTTT. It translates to CSVDRAEAFF.

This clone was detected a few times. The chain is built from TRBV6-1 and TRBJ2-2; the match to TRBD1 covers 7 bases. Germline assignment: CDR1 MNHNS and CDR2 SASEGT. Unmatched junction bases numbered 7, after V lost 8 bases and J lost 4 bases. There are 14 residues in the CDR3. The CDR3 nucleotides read TGTGCCAGCCTCGACAGGGACCTCACCGGGGAGCTGTTTTTT. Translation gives CASLDRDLTGELFF.

The CDR3 reads CASSLLREQYF. The DNA for the CDR3 is TGTGCCAGCAGCCTACTCAGGGAGCAGTACTTC. The chain carries TRBV11-2 and TRBJ2-7; no reliable D call. This CDR3 is built from 11 residues. Germline V lookup: CDR1 SGHAT, CDR2 FQNNGV. V was clipped by 5 bases and J by 7 bases, with 9 bases between them.